The source of this T cell receptor beta chain is a study of OX40 agonist ivuxolimab in advanced cancers. Study overall: Patients receiving dose escalation had hepatocellular carcinoma, melanoma, renal cell or head and neck cancer.

The CDR3 is made up of 17 amino acids. The germline V gene encodes CDR1 SGHVS and CDR2 FQNEAQ. V was trimmed by 6 bases and J by 0 bases, leaving 15 bases between them. Measured with immunoSEQ multiplex PCR; TCRdb has only the in-frame clones, and not every one. The repertoire holds about 12,000 clones, 70% to 75% seen once, with 25% to 35% in the top ten. Only a few counts were recorded for this clone. Specimen: CD4+ or CD8+ T cells sorted from blood, collected in a trial of the OX40 agonist ivuxolimab. The sequence was collected from an adult with an advanced solid tumor such as melanoma, head and neck, liver or kidney cancer. The chain joins TRBV7-8 to TRBJ1-6; D is possibly TRBD1 (5 bases). As DNA, the CDR3 is TGTGCCAGCAGTTTTCCACCAGACAGCTCCTATAATTCACCCCTCCACTTT. It translates to CASSFPPDSSYNSPLHF.